This is a list of T cell receptor beta chains from one sample in a study of beta chain features in type 1 diabetes. TCRdb's table, derived via immunoSEQ multiplex PCR, lists solely in-frame clones and lacks some. The sample holds some 280,000 clones; over 11% are singletons and the top ten take 0.015% to 0.02%. Source material: naive CD4+ T cells from blood. All receptors come from a man between 25 and 39 years old with type 1 diabetes. Both conserved end residues are part of each CDR3. A D gene is named only where the DNA matches it firmly. Clone size is stated in some rows and not others, as once, few, many or a class when expanded.

CDR3 protein	CDR3 DNA	clone size	D gene	J gene	V gene
CASSQLAASYEQYF	TGCGCCAGCAGTCAATTAGCGGCCTCCTACGAGCAGTACTTC	few	.	TRBJ2-7	TRBV23-1
CASSVRYEQYF	TGTGCCAGCAGCGTCAGGTACGAGCAGTACTTC	.	.	TRBJ2-7	TRBV5-6
CASRPILAGGSPEGQYF	TGTGCCAGCCGCCCAATTCTAGCGGGAGGCTCACCGGAAGGGCAGTATTTT	few	TRBD2	TRBJ2-3	TRBV9
CASSSNSPEQYF	TGTGCCAGCAGCTCCAACAGTCCCGAGCAGTACTTC	.	.	TRBJ2-7	TRBV5-6
CAWSFSGTGGYEQYF	TGTGCCTGGAGTTTTTCCGGGACAGGGGGCTACGAGCAGTACTTC	few	TRBD1	TRBJ2-7	TRBV30
CASSLDRYNEQFF	TGCGCCAGCAGCTTGGACAGATACAATGAGCAGTTCTTC	few	.	TRBJ2-1	TRBV5-1
CSVAPLGVPTEAFF	TGCAGCGTTGCCCCCTTAGGGGTCCCCACTGAAGCTTTCTTT	.	.	TRBJ1-1	TRBV29-1
CASSLASGTYNEQFF	TGTGCCAGCAGCTTAGCTAGCGGAACCTACAATGAGCAGTTCTTC	.	.	TRBJ2-1	TRBV7-2
CASSTPTGSYTF	TGTGCCAGTAGTACACCGACAGGAAGCTACACCTTC	.	.	TRBJ1-2	TRBV19
CASSADRGGDEQYF	TGTGCCAGCAGCGCCGACAGGGGTGGGGACGAGCAGTACTTC	.	TRBD1	TRBJ2-7	TRBV5-4
CASSPPASPRDTQYF	TGTGCCAGCTCACCACCAGCTAGTCCGAGAGATACGCAGTATTTT	.	.	TRBJ2-3	TRBV18
CASSLGGSYEQYF	TGTGCCAGCAGTTTAGGCGGCAGCTACGAGCAGTACTTC	.	.	TRBJ2-7	TRBV27
CASSSIRDRGRRSYNEQFF	TGCGCCAGCAGCTCCATAAGGGACAGGGGGCGGAGGTCCTACAATGAGCAGTTCTTC	few	TRBD1	TRBJ2-1	TRBV5-1
CASSSQRLRETQYF	TGTGCCAGCTCATCACAACGTCTTCGGGAGACCCAGTACTTC	few	.	TRBJ2-5	TRBV18
CASSRTRGRGANVLTF	TGCGCCAGCAGCAGAACAAGGGGGCGAGGGGCCAACGTCCTGACTTTC	few	TRBD1	TRBJ2-6	TRBV5-1
CASSRLSGTYYNEQFF	TGTGCCAGCAGTCGCCTTAGCGGGACCTACTACAATGAGCAGTTCTTC	.	TRBD2	TRBJ2-1	TRBV28
CASSGTGRETQYF	TGTGCCAGCAGTGGGACAGGGAGGGAGACCCAGTACTTC	.	TRBD1	TRBJ2-5	TRBV2
CASSFGNREQFF	TGTGCCAGCAGTTTTGGCAATCGAGAGCAGTTCTTC	.	.	TRBJ2-1	TRBV28
CASSRTGDLSYEQYF	TGTGCCAGCAGCCGGACAGGGGACCTCTCCTACGAGCAGTACTTC	.	TRBD1	TRBJ2-7	TRBV28
CASRPQGTYGYTF	TGTGCCAGCAGACCCCAGGGTACCTATGGCTACACCTTC	once	.	TRBJ1-2	TRBV6-5
CAWSGTGPEAFF	TGTGCCTGGAGTGGGACAGGCCCTGAAGCTTTCTTT	.	TRBD1	TRBJ1-1	TRBV30
CSGSGNDEQYF	TGCAGTGGGTCAGGGAATGACGAGCAGTACTTC	.	.	TRBJ2-7	TRBV20-1
CASSLQGTGSYEQYF	TGTGCCAGCAGCCTACAAGGGACAGGCTCCTACGAGCAGTACTTC	few	TRBD1	TRBJ2-7	TRBV11-2
CASSVVSGQYNEQFF	TGTGCCAGCAGCGTAGTTAGCGGGCAGTACAATGAGCAGTTCTTC	few	TRBD2	TRBJ2-1	TRBV9
CASGRRESTDTQYF	TGTGCCAGCGGGAGGCGGGAGAGCACAGATACGCAGTATTTT	few	TRBD2	TRBJ2-3	TRBV27
CATSGRQGPYGYTF	TGTGCCACCAGCGGGAGACAGGGCCCCTATGGCTACACCTTC	.	TRBD1	TRBJ1-2	TRBV15
CASSQGRPDSYEQYF	TGTGCCAGCAGCCAAGGGAGACCTGATTCCTACGAGCAGTACTTC	.	.	TRBJ2-7	TRBV4-2
CASSPREGVGQPQHF	TGTGCCAGCAGCCCCCGAGAGGGAGTGGGTCAGCCCCAGCATTTT	.	.	TRBJ1-5	TRBV9
CASSFPGTEQYF	TGTGCCAGCAGCTTCCCCGGTACTGAGCAGTACTTC	few	.	TRBJ2-7	TRBV7-2
CSAPRVETQYF	TGCAGTGCGCCTCGAGTAGAGACCCAGTACTTC	few	.	TRBJ2-5	TRBV20-1
CASSSAGATYEQYF	TGCGCCAGCTCCTCCGCAGGGGCCACGTACGAGCAGTACTTC	.	.	TRBJ2-7	TRBV5-1
CASGGGSYNEQFF	TGTGCTAGCGGGGGGGGCTCCTACAATGAGCAGTTCTTC	few	TRBD2	TRBJ2-1	TRBV15
CASSRDRLERYTF	TGTGCCAGCAGCCGTGACAGGCTAGAGCGCTACACCTTC	few	.	TRBJ1-2	TRBV11-2
CASSRTDPDTQYF	TGTGCCAGCAGTCGGACAGACCCAGATACGCAGTATTTT	few	.	TRBJ2-3	TRBV28
CASSKGQGSYNEQFF	TGTGCCAGCAGTAAAGGACAGGGGTCTTACAATGAGCAGTTCTTC	few	TRBD1	TRBJ2-1	TRBV6-5
CASSQRLAGGQETQYF	TGCGCCAGCAGCCAAAGACTAGCGGGAGGACAAGAGACCCAGTACTTC	few	TRBD2	TRBJ2-5	TRBV4-3
CASSEAGLAGARYNEQFF	TGTGCCAGCAGTGAAGCGGGGCTAGCGGGAGCTCGGTACAATGAGCAGTTCTTC	few	TRBD2	TRBJ2-1	TRBV2
CATSSTGESRPQHF	TGTGCCACCAGCAGTACAGGAGAATCAAGGCCCCAGCATTTT	.	.	TRBJ1-5	TRBV15
CASSPATSGSIYEQFF	TGTGCCAGCTCACCCGCGACTAGCGGGAGTATCTATGAGCAGTTCTTC	.	TRBD2	TRBJ2-1	TRBV18
CASSPTGLAETYEQYF	TGCGCCAGCAGCCCGACCGGACTAGCGGAAACCTACGAGCAGTACTTC	.	TRBD2	TRBJ2-7	TRBV5-1
CASSLGTGLDTEAFF	TGCGCCAGCAGCTTGGGAACAGGGTTGGACACTGAAGCTTTCTTT	few	.	TRBJ1-1	TRBV5-1
CASSEALAGGQETQYF	TGTGCCAGCAGTGAAGCCCTAGCGGGAGGGCAAGAGACCCAGTACTTC	few	TRBD2	TRBJ2-5	TRBV6-1
CSVEDPGLKNTEAFF	TGCAGCGTTGAAGATCCGGGACTCAAGAACACTGAAGCTTTCTTT	.	.	TRBJ1-1	TRBV29-1
CASSEYATGAETQYF	TGTGCCAGCAGTGAATATGCTACAGGGGCGGAGACCCAGTACTTC	few	TRBD1	TRBJ2-5	TRBV2
CASTEGLAAYYEQYF	TGTGCCAGCACCGAGGGACTAGCTGCCTACTACGAGCAGTACTTC	.	TRBD2	TRBJ2-7	TRBV6-6
CASSFSGDTQYF	TGTGCCAGCAGCTTTTCGGGAGATACGCAGTATTTT	.	.	TRBJ2-3	TRBV5-4
CASSFQRGRSYEQYF	TGCGCCAGCAGCTTTCAAAGGGGGCGCTCCTACGAGCAGTACTTC	.	TRBD1	TRBJ2-7	TRBV5-1
CASSYSRTSYNEQFF	TGCGCCAGCAGCTATTCGCGAACCTCCTACAATGAGCAGTTCTTC	.	.	TRBJ2-1	TRBV4-3
CASSATSGSSYEQYF	TGTGCCAGCAGCGCAACTAGCGGGAGCTCCTACGAGCAGTACTTC	.	TRBD2	TRBJ2-7	TRBV7-2
CASSMGTARQETQYF	TGTGCCAGTAGTATGGGGACTGCCCGGCAAGAGACCCAGTACTTC	.	.	TRBJ2-5	TRBV19
CASSSLAGEETQYF	TGTGCCAGCAGCTCACTAGCGGGAGAAGAGACCCAGTACTTC	few	TRBD2	TRBJ2-5	TRBV5-6
CASRETALNTEAFF	TGTGCCAGCAGGGAGACAGCCTTGAACACTGAAGCTTTCTTT	.	.	TRBJ1-1	TRBV6-1
CASSPQSTGTNTEAFF	TGTGCCAGCTCACCACAATCGACAGGGACGAACACTGAAGCTTTCTTT	.	TRBD1	TRBJ1-1	TRBV18
CASSLAGDRKEKLFF	TGCGCCAGCAGCTTGGCCGGGGACAGGAAGGAAAAACTGTTTTTT	.	TRBD1	TRBJ1-4	TRBV5-1
CASSAGLAVNTGELFF	TGCGCCAGCAGCGCGGGACTAGCGGTGAACACCGGGGAGCTGTTTTTT	few	TRBD2	TRBJ2-2	TRBV5-1
CASSVEQMNTEAFF	TGTGCCAGCAGCGTAGAACAGATGAACACTGAAGCTTTCTTT	few	.	TRBJ1-1	TRBV9
CSVARGVYRGLDGYTF	TGCAGCGTCGCCCGGGGCGTCTACAGGGGGCTAGATGGCTACACCTTC	few	TRBD1	TRBJ1-2	TRBV29-1
CASSSGETQYF	TGTGCCAGCAGCTCAGGGGAGACCCAGTACTTC	few	.	TRBJ2-5	TRBV7-9
CASGKRGGTTTHTQYF	TGTGCCAGCGGTAAAAGAGGGGGTACGACCACACATACGCAGTATTTT	.	.	TRBJ2-3	TRBV27
CASSDTSGHTGELFF	TGTGCCAGCAGCGATACTAGCGGTCACACCGGGGAGCTGTTTTTT	.	TRBD2	TRBJ2-2	TRBV11-2